A selection of T cell receptor beta chains follows, all from one sample in a study of cytomegalovirus exposure and HLA in healthy donors. The protocol was immunoSEQ multiplex PCR, while the TCRdb copy is restricted to in-frame clones and leaves out a portion. Of a few hundred thousand clones listed, about four fifths are singletons. The specimen was PBMCs. The receptor set was obtained from a man younger than 40 in good health and CMV-seronegative. Each CDR3 is given with its conserved first and last residue. D genes are given only for firm matches. Size tells how often a clone was seen (once, few, many) or the class of an expanded clone, and some rows leave it out.

clone size: -; V gene: TRBV18; D gene: -; J gene: TRBJ2-5; CDR3 protein: CASSPGREETQYF; CDR3 DNA: TGTGCCAGCTCACCAGGCCGGGAGGAGACCCAGTACTTC
clone size: -; V gene: TRBV7-3; D gene: -; J gene: TRBJ2-2; CDR3 protein: CASSLDPGVGELFF; CDR3 DNA: TGTGCCAGCAGCTTAGATCCAGGCGTCGGGGAGCTGTTTTTT
clone size: -; V gene: TRBV7-2; D gene: TRBD1; J gene: TRBJ2-5; CDR3 protein: CASSLDRGLDETQYF; CDR3 DNA: TGTGCCAGCAGCCTGGACAGGGGGCTGGATGAGACCCAGTACTTC
clone size: -; V gene: TRBV6-5; D gene: -; J gene: TRBJ1-5; CDR3 protein: CASSYSWQGNQPQHF; CDR3 DNA: TGTGCCAGCAGTTACTCGTGGCAGGGCAATCAGCCCCAGCATTTT
clone size: -; V gene: TRBV5-1; D gene: -; J gene: TRBJ2-3; CDR3 protein: CASSSRGAGADTQYF; CDR3 DNA: TGCGCCAGCAGCTCACGGGGGGCCGGTGCAGATACGCAGTATTTT
clone size: -; V gene: TRBV5-1; D gene: -; J gene: TRBJ2-2; CDR3 protein: CASSLGGFNTGELFF; CDR3 DNA: TGCGCCAGCAGCCTAGGGGGATTTAACACCGGGGAGCTGTTTTTT
clone size: -; V gene: TRBV6-1; D gene: -; J gene: TRBJ1-1; CDR3 protein: CASSEVIVRGSAEAFF; CDR3 DNA: TGTGCCAGCAGTGAAGTCATTGTCCGGGGGAGTGCTGAAGCTTTCTTT
clone size: -; V gene: TRBV27; D gene: -; J gene: TRBJ2-7; CDR3 protein: CASSSSQATLSYEQYF; CDR3 DNA: TGTGCCAGCAGCTCTTCTCAGGCGACCCTTTCCTACGAGCAGTACTTC
clone size: -; V gene: TRBV5-1; D gene: -; J gene: TRBJ1-1; CDR3 protein: CASTLAGAATGEAFF; CDR3 DNA: TGCGCCAGCACCCTTGCTGGGGCTGCGACTGGGGAAGCTTTCTTT
clone size: -; V gene: TRBV7-9; D gene: -; J gene: TRBJ1-6; CDR3 protein: CATKAGDSPLHF; CDR3 DNA: TGTGCCACGAAGGCGGGGGATTCACCCCTCCACTTT
clone size: -; V gene: TRBV29-1; D gene: -; J gene: TRBJ2-3; CDR3 protein: CSVESRDTQYF; CDR3 DNA: TGCAGCGTTGAATCCAGAGATACGCAGTATTTT
clone size: -; V gene: TRBV4-2; D gene: TRBD1; J gene: TRBJ1-1; CDR3 protein: CASRGQVNTEAFF; CDR3 DNA: TGTGCCAGCAGGGGACAGGTGAACACTGAAGCTTTCTTT
clone size: -; V gene: TRBV9; D gene: -; J gene: TRBJ2-7; CDR3 protein: CASSVAAGQGYEQYF; CDR3 DNA: TGTGCCAGCAGCGTAGCCGCCGGCCAGGGCTACGAGCAGTACTTC
clone size: -; V gene: TRBV5-1; D gene: TRBD1; J gene: TRBJ1-1; CDR3 protein: CASSIVRTGSNTEAFF; CDR3 DNA: TGCGCCAGCAGCATAGTCCGGACAGGATCGAACACTGAAGCTTTCTTT
clone size: -; V gene: TRBV7-9; D gene: TRBD2; J gene: TRBJ2-5; CDR3 protein: CASSLPGGVKTQYF; CDR3 DNA: TGTGCCAGCAGCCTCCCGGGGGGGGTGAAGACCCAGTACTTC
clone size: -; V gene: TRBV27; D gene: TRBD1; J gene: TRBJ2-7; CDR3 protein: CASRTGQGNSYEQYF; CDR3 DNA: TGTGCCAGCAGAACCGGACAGGGGAATTCCTACGAGCAGTACTTC
clone size: few; V gene: TRBV10-2; D gene: -; J gene: TRBJ1-2; CDR3 protein: CATHPQSGGGYTF; CDR3 DNA: TGCGCCACCCACCCTCAAAGCGGGGGCGGCTACACCTTC
clone size: once; V gene: TRBV9; D gene: -; J gene: TRBJ1-2; CDR3 protein: CASSVNRDGPNYGYTF; CDR3 DNA: TGTGCCAGCAGCGTTAACAGGGATGGGCCTAACTATGGCTACACCTTC
clone size: -; V gene: TRBV6-1; D gene: -; J gene: TRBJ1-6; CDR3 protein: CAGSRGRESPLHF; CDR3 DNA: TGTGCCGGATCGAGGGGGAGAGAGTCACCCCTCCACTTT
clone size: -; V gene: TRBV25-1; D gene: -; J gene: TRBJ2-2; CDR3 protein: CASSTARAGGNTGELFF; CDR3 DNA: TGTGCCAGCTCGACCGCTCGGGCCGGAGGTAACACCGGGGAGCTGTTTTTT
clone size: -; V gene: TRBV7-2; D gene: -; J gene: TRBJ1-4; CDR3 protein: CASSILGGATEKLFF; CDR3 DNA: TGTGCCAGCAGCATTCTGGGCGGGGCGACTGAAAAACTGTTTTTT
clone size: -; V gene: TRBV5-1; D gene: -; J gene: TRBJ2-7; CDR3 protein: CASSLQGTEQYF; CDR3 DNA: TGCGCCAGCAGCCTACAGGGTACCGAGCAGTACTTC
clone size: -; V gene: TRBV18; D gene: -; J gene: TRBJ2-7; CDR3 protein: CASSKTGTTGLVEQYF; CDR3 DNA: TGTGCCAGCTCAAAAACAGGGACGACAGGCCTAGTCGAGCAGTACTTC
clone size: -; V gene: TRBV28; D gene: -; J gene: TRBJ2-3; CDR3 protein: CASHKAGRFSDTQYF; CDR3 DNA: TGTGCCAGCCACAAGGCGGGGAGGTTTTCAGATACGCAGTATTTT
clone size: -; V gene: TRBV6-5; D gene: TRBD1; J gene: TRBJ1-5; CDR3 protein: CASSKDRGPNQPQHF; CDR3 DNA: TGTGCCAGCAGTAAGGACAGGGGGCCCAATCAGCCCCAGCATTTT
clone size: -; V gene: TRBV7-9; D gene: -; J gene: TRBJ2-7; CDR3 protein: CASSRTAAGERYEQYF; CDR3 DNA: TGTGCCAGCAGCCGCACGGCGGCAGGGGAGCGTTACGAGCAGTACTTC
clone size: -; V gene: TRBV18; D gene: TRBD1; J gene: TRBJ1-5; CDR3 protein: CASSPATGTVQPQHF; CDR3 DNA: TGTGCCAGCTCACCAGCGACAGGGACCGTTCAGCCCCAGCATTTT
clone size: -; V gene: TRBV4-2; D gene: -; J gene: TRBJ2-5; CDR3 protein: CASSQVWDSVETQYF; CDR3 DNA: TGTGCCAGCAGCCAAGTTTGGGACTCCGTGGAGACCCAGTACTTC
clone size: few; V gene: TRBV4-2; D gene: -; J gene: TRBJ2-3; CDR3 protein: CASSQDSPSTDTQYF; CDR3 DNA: TGTGCCAGCAGCCAAGACTCCCCTAGCACAGATACGCAGTATTTT
clone size: -; V gene: TRBV6-1; D gene: -; J gene: TRBJ2-3; CDR3 protein: CASKDSPGGTDTQYF; CDR3 DNA: TGTGCCAGCAAGGACAGCCCTGGGGGCACAGATACGCAGTATTTT
clone size: -; V gene: TRBV5-1; D gene: -; J gene: TRBJ1-1; CDR3 protein: CASSLGAGNTEAFF; CDR3 DNA: TGCGCCAGCAGCTTGGGGGCGGGGAACACTGAAGCTTTCTTT
clone size: -; V gene: TRBV6-6; D gene: TRBD1; J gene: TRBJ1-1; CDR3 protein: CASSPSTGGGTEAFF; CDR3 DNA: TGTGCCAGCAGTCCGTCAACAGGGGGTGGAACTGAAGCTTTCTTT
clone size: few; V gene: TRBV11-1; D gene: -; J gene: TRBJ2-7; CDR3 protein: CASSLYLTGPPEQYF; CDR3 DNA: TGTGCCAGCAGCTTATATCTGACAGGACCGCCCGAGCAGTACTTC
clone size: -; V gene: TRBV27; D gene: TRBD1; J gene: TRBJ1-4; CDR3 protein: CASSPQGGSLFF; CDR3 DNA: TGTGCCAGCAGTCCACAGGGGGGATCCCTGTTTTTT
clone size: -; V gene: TRBV25-1; D gene: TRBD2; J gene: TRBJ2-1; CDR3 protein: CASSRLAGYNEQFF; CDR3 DNA: TGTGCCAGCAGTAGGTTAGCGGGGTACAATGAGCAGTTCTTC
clone size: -; V gene: TRBV5-1; D gene: TRBD2; J gene: TRBJ2-7; CDR3 protein: CASSLTLAGGPYEQYF; CDR3 DNA: TGCGCCAGCAGCTTGACGCTAGCGGGGGGGCCGTACGAGCAGTACTTC
clone size: -; V gene: TRBV7-6; D gene: TRBD1; J gene: TRBJ2-3; CDR3 protein: CASSRRTGTGVDTQYF; CDR3 DNA: TGTGCCAGCAGCCGCCGGACCGGGACAGGGGTAGATACGCAGTATTTT
clone size: -; V gene: TRBV5-1; D gene: TRBD1; J gene: TRBJ2-7; CDR3 protein: CASSPGTGLLSYEQYF; CDR3 DNA: TGCGCCAGCAGCCCAGGGACAGGGCTCCTCTCCTACGAGCAGTACTTC
clone size: -; V gene: TRBV6-6; D gene: -; J gene: TRBJ1-1; CDR3 protein: CASRDEGGEAFF; CDR3 DNA: TGTGCCAGCAGGGACGAAGGGGGTGAAGCTTTCTTT
clone size: -; V gene: TRBV7-9; D gene: -; J gene: TRBJ2-7; CDR3 protein: CASSLQGPLSYEQYF; CDR3 DNA: TGTGCCAGCAGCTTACAGGGCCCTCTTAGCTACGAGCAGTACTTC
clone size: -; V gene: TRBV4-1; D gene: -; J gene: TRBJ2-7; CDR3 protein: CASSHTQDSYEQYF; CDR3 DNA: TGCGCCAGCAGCCACACTCAGGACTCCTACGAGCAGTACTTC
clone size: -; V gene: TRBV28; D gene: TRBD1; J gene: TRBJ1-1; CDR3 protein: CASEGGTGRNTEAFF; CDR3 DNA: TGTGCCAGCGAGGGCGGGACAGGACGAAACACTGAAGCTTTCTTT
clone size: -; V gene: TRBV10-3; D gene: TRBD2; J gene: TRBJ2-7; CDR3 protein: CASTSGGTYEQYF; CDR3 DNA: TGTGCCTCAACTAGCGGGGGGACCTACGAGCAGTACTTC
clone size: -; V gene: TRBV7-8; D gene: -; J gene: TRBJ2-7; CDR3 protein: CASSLQASYEQYF; CDR3 DNA: TGTGCCAGCAGCTTGCAGGCATCCTACGAGCAGTACTTC
clone size: -; V gene: TRBV5-1; D gene: TRBD2; J gene: TRBJ2-3; CDR3 protein: CASSLGGLATDTQYF; CDR3 DNA: TGCGCCAGCAGCTTGGGAGGACTAGCCACAGATACGCAGTATTTT
clone size: -; V gene: TRBV7-2; D gene: -; J gene: TRBJ2-7; CDR3 protein: CASSLGGGTYEQYF; CDR3 DNA: TGTGCCAGCAGCTTAGGGGGGGGCACCTACGAGCAGTACTTC
clone size: few; V gene: TRBV5-1; D gene: -; J gene: TRBJ1-1; CDR3 protein: CASSLGGSQNTEAFF; CDR3 DNA: TGCGCCAGCAGCTTGGGAGGATCTCAGAACACTGAAGCTTTCTTT
clone size: -; V gene: TRBV11-2; D gene: TRBD1; J gene: TRBJ1-1; CDR3 protein: CASSSTRDRAIDTEAFF; CDR3 DNA: TGTGCCAGCAGCTCAACCCGGGACAGGGCGATAGACACTGAAGCTTTCTTT
clone size: -; V gene: TRBV6-6; D gene: -; J gene: TRBJ2-3; CDR3 protein: CASSRKTDTQYF; CDR3 DNA: TGTGCCAGCAGCCGTAAAACAGATACGCAGTATTTT
clone size: -; V gene: TRBV11-2; D gene: TRBD1; J gene: TRBJ2-7; CDR3 protein: CASSPWDSSYEQYF; CDR3 DNA: TGTGCCAGCAGCCCGTGGGACAGCTCCTACGAGCAGTACTTC
clone size: -; V gene: TRBV9; D gene: TRBD2; J gene: TRBJ2-5; CDR3 protein: CASSVALAGLQETQYF; CDR3 DNA: TGTGCCAGCAGCGTAGCCCTAGCGGGGCTCCAAGAGACCCAGTACTTC
clone size: -; V gene: TRBV5-1; D gene: TRBD2; J gene: TRBJ2-7; CDR3 protein: CASSLALAGDYEQYF; CDR3 DNA: TGCGCCAGCAGCTTGGCACTAGCGGGGGACTACGAGCAGTACTTC
clone size: -; V gene: TRBV7-9; D gene: TRBD1; J gene: TRBJ2-1; CDR3 protein: CASSMTGKNEQFF; CDR3 DNA: TGTGCCAGCAGCATGACAGGGAAGAATGAGCAGTTCTTC